Listed below are T cell receptor beta chains from one sample, sequenced in a study of CD8 T cells in Susac syndrome. TCRdb re-analysed the immunoSEQ multiplex PCR reads in MiXCR, keeping a single row per CDR3 protein. The data show over 95,000 distinct CDR3 sequences, about nine tenths seen once. The sequencing sample was made of CD8+ T cells from PBMCs. Receptor source: a human donor in good health. Each CDR3 is given with its conserved first and last residue. D genes are given only for firm matches. Rows may omit the clone size; those that give it use once, few, many or a size class.

>TRBD2|TRBJ2-2|NA|TRBV4-2
TGTGCCAGCAGCCCTGGGGCGGGGGACGGGGAGCTGTTTTTT
CASSPGAGDGELFF
>TRBD1|TRBJ1-5|NA|TRBV7-9
TGTGCCAGTGGGGGACAGGGGAACAATCAGCCCCAGCATTTT
CASGGQGNNQPQHF
>NA|TRBJ2-1|once|TRBV27
TGTGCCAGCAGTCTGGACGCCTACAATGAGCAGTTCTTC
CASSLDAYNEQFF
>NA|TRBJ1-5|NA|TRBV5-5
TGTGCCAGCAGCTTAAAAGGGGTTAGCAATCAGCCCCAGCATTTT
CASSLKGVSNQPQHF
>NA|TRBJ1-1|NA|TRBV18
TGTGCCAGCTCACCAACACCCGATGGGGGGGCTGCGGCTTTCTTT
CASSPTPDGGAAAFF
>TRBD2|TRBJ2-7|NA|TRBV7-2
TGTGCCAGCAGCTTACAGCGGGGGGGTTCCTACGAGCAGTACTTC
CASSLQRGGSYEQYF
>NA|TRBJ1-1|few|TRBV19
TGTGCCAGTAGTAAACTACAGGATGTGAACACTGAAGCTTTCTTT
CASSKLQDVNTEAFF
>TRBD2|TRBJ2-7|NA|TRBV29-1
TGCAGCGCCCTGCTAGCGGGTCTTTACGAGCAGTACTTC
CSALLAGLYEQYF
>NA|TRBJ1-6|NA|TRBV19
TGTGCCACTAAGCCGACGAGGAGCTCCTATAATTCACCCCTCCACTTT
CATKPTRSSYNSPLHF
>TRBD2|TRBJ2-7|once|TRBV4-3
TGCGCCAGCAGCCAAGTTGCTAGCGGGAGAGCCCCCGAGCAGTACTTC
CASSQVASGRAPEQYF
>TRBD2|TRBJ2-1|NA|TRBV19
TGTGCCAGTCGGAAGCGGGGCCCGTACAATGAGCAGTTCTTC
CASRKRGPYNEQFF
>NA|TRBJ2-2|NA|TRBV6-2/TRBV6-3
TGTGCCAGCAGTTATAGGGCCGCGAACACCGGGGAGCTGTTTTTT
CASSYRAANTGELFF
>TRBD2|TRBJ2-7|NA|TRBV25-1
TGTGCCAGCAGTGCGACTAGCGGAGTTGAATACGAGCAGTACTTC
CASSATSGVEYEQYF
>NA|TRBJ2-3|NA|TRBV12-3/TRBV12-4
TGTGCCAGCAGTTTACCTGGAACAGGGTCACGTTCTGGTACGCAGTATTTT
CASSLPGTGSRSGTQYF
>NA|TRBJ1-5|NA|TRBV19
TGTGCCAGTAGTAACGACTTTGGGAGCCTAAATCAGCCCCAGCATTTT
CASSNDFGSLNQPQHF
>TRBD1|TRBJ2-5|NA|TRBV3-1
TGTGCCAGCAGCCTGACGCTGGGACAGGACCAAGAGACCCAGTACTTC
CASSLTLGQDQETQYF
>NA|TRBJ1-4|NA|TRBV20-1
TGCAGTGCTAGAGATCAGAGGCGCGGTTATGAAAAACTGTTTTTT
CSARDQRRGYEKLFF
>NA|TRBJ2-7|NA|TRBV12-3/TRBV12-4
TGTGCCAGCAGTTTTCGTCTCCACGAGCAGTACTTC
CASSFRLHEQYF
>TRBD2|TRBJ2-1|NA|TRBV7-9
TGTGCCAGCGAGAAGGGAGCGGGGGGGTCCTACAATGAGCAGTTCTTC
CASEKGAGGSYNEQFF
>TRBD1|TRBJ1-1|once|TRBV6-2/TRBV6-3
TGTGCCAGCAGCCATTGGACAGGGGGCGAGAACACTGAAGCTTTCTTT
CASSHWTGGENTEAFF
>NA|TRBJ2-5|NA|TRBV29-1
TGCAGCGTCCCCGCTTTAGGGGGGGAGGAGACCCAGTACTTC
CSVPALGGEETQYF
>NA|TRBJ2-3|NA|TRBV29-1
TGCAGCGTCTCAGAGAGGTGGGCAGATACGCAGTATTTT
CSVSERWADTQYF
>NA|TRBJ1-2|NA|TRBV7-9
TGTGCCAGCAGCCACGATGGGGGGCCGGCGTATGGCTACACCTTC
CASSHDGGPAYGYTF
>TRBD2|TRBJ2-3|NA|TRBV5-5
TGTGCCAGCAGCTCGTGGACTAGCGGGGGGGTTAGGGATACGCAGTATTTT
CASSSWTSGGVRDTQYF
>TRBD1|TRBJ1-6|NA|TRBV2
TGTGCCAGCAGCGGGGACAGGAGACCCAATTCACCCCTCCACTTT
CASSGDRRPNSPLHF
>NA|TRBJ2-3|NA|TRBV7-9
TGTGCCAGCAGCTTATTCCAGGGACGCCGCACAGATACGCAGTATTTT
CASSLFQGRRTDTQYF
>NA|TRBJ1-2|NA|TRBV6-2/TRBV6-3
TGTGCCAGCAGCAAGCGCCGGGGGCGCGGGAACTATGGCTACACCTTC
CASSKRRGRGNYGYTF
>TRBD2|TRBJ2-7|NA|TRBV20-1
TGCAGTGCTAGAGATTTAGCGGGGGGGAGGGAGCAGTACTTC
CSARDLAGGREQYF
>NA|TRBJ1-5|NA|TRBV30
TGTGCCTGGGGCAGGGAATATCAGCCCCAGCATTTT
CAWGREYQPQHF
>NA|TRBJ1-1|NA|TRBV5-4
TGTGCCAGCAGGCCGAGTGGGGGCGGGAACACTGAAGCTTTCTTT
CASRPSGGGNTEAFF
>TRBD2|TRBJ2-5|NA|TRBV29-1
TGCAGCGTTGCTGGGACTAGCCGGGAGACCCAGTACTTC
CSVAGTSRETQYF
>TRBD1|TRBJ2-7|NA|TRBV3-1
TGTGCCAGCAGCCCACCGGGACAGGGCCACGAGCAGTACTTC
CASSPPGQGHEQYF
>TRBD2|TRBJ2-2|NA|TRBV19
TGTGCCAGTAGTTCTTTAGCGGGTAACACCGGGGAGCTGTTTTTT
CASSSLAGNTGELFF
>NA|TRBJ1-5|NA|TRBV11-1
TGTGCCAGCAGCTTATCGCCCAGGGGAGAGGATCAGCCCCAGCATTTT
CASSLSPRGEDQPQHF
>NA|TRBJ2-5|once|TRBV5-1
TGCGCCACGCGCGAAGGGGGGGGCGCGGGCCAAGAGACCCAGTACTTC
CATREGGGAGQETQYF
>NA|TRBJ2-2|NA|TRBV10-3
TGTGCCATCAAAGGGACACACGACACCGGGGAGCTGTTTTTT
CAIKGTHDTGELFF
>NA|TRBJ2-5|NA|TRBV24-1
TGTGCCACCAGTTCCGGGGGGCCCCAAGAGACCCAGTACTTC
CATSSGGPQETQYF
>TRBD2|TRBJ2-3|once|TRBV6-2/TRBV6-3
TGTGCCAGCGCCTCTAGCGGCCCCTTTTCCGATACGCAGTATTTT
CASASSGPFSDTQYF
>NA|TRBJ1-1|NA|TRBV3-1
TGTGCCAGCAGCCAAGAAGGGGGTCGGGCTGAAGCTTTCTTT
CASSQEGGRAEAFF
>TRBD2|TRBJ2-2|NA|TRBV5-4
TGTGCCAGCAGCTCCCCCGGGACTAGCGGGATAGGCGGGGAGCTGTTTTTT
CASSSPGTSGIGGELFF
>TRBD2|TRBJ2-3|NA|TRBV7-2
TGTGCCAGCAGCTTAGACTGGCGGGAGGGTCTCCCAGATACGCAGTATTTT
CASSLDWREGLPDTQYF
>NA|TRBJ2-3|NA|TRBV5-1
TGCGCCAGCAGCTTTTCGTCCGGCACAGATACGCAGTATTTT
CASSFSSGTDTQYF
>NA|TRBJ1-4|NA|TRBV19
TGTGCCAGTACCATATCGTCCGGGAGATTGAATGAAAAACTGTTTTTT
CASTISSGRLNEKLFF
>NA|TRBJ2-1|NA|TRBV6-2/TRBV6-3
TGTGCCAGCAGACAGGATATCTCCTACAATGAGCAGTTCTTC
CASRQDISYNEQFF
>NA|TRBJ2-7|NA|TRBV21-1
TGTGCCAGCAGCAGGGGGCGGGGTACCTACGAGCAGTACTTC
CASSRGRGTYEQYF
>NA|TRBJ2-2|NA|TRBV7-2
TGTGCCAGCAGTACTGGGAGAGCCGGGGAGCTGTTTTTT
CASSTGRAGELFF
>NA|TRBJ2-7|few|TRBV7-2
TGTGCCAGCAGCCGGATGCGGTCAGCAGGCGAGCAGTACTTC
CASSRMRSAGEQYF
>NA|TRBJ1-4|NA|TRBV20-1
TGCAGTGCTAGAGAGTCGGGTGCCATGGCTAATGAAAAACTGTTTTTT
CSARESGAMANEKLFF
>NA|TRBJ2-7|NA|TRBV20-1
TGCAGTGCCGGGGGCAGGGGGGAGAACGAGCAGTACTTC
CSAGGRGENEQYF
>TRBD2|TRBJ2-7|NA|TRBV6-6
TGTGCCAGCAGCCAATACCGGGGGGTTGGGGAGCAGTACTTC
CASSQYRGVGEQYF
>NA|TRBJ2-2|once|TRBV4-1
TGCGCCAGCAGCCAAGACCCCGGAGGGAACACCGGGGAGCTGTTTTTT
CASSQDPGGNTGELFF
>TRBD2|TRBJ2-1|NA|TRBV12-3/TRBV12-4
TGTGCCAGCAGGCAACTAGCGGGAGCAGTCCATGAGCAGTTCTTC
CASRQLAGAVHEQFF
>TRBD2|TRBJ2-1|once|TRBV29-1
TGCAGCGTTGCAAGGACTAGCGTCTACAATGAGCAGTTCTTC
CSVARTSVYNEQFF
>NA|TRBJ2-1|NA|TRBV7-2
TGTGCCAGCAGCACTGAACATGGCTCCTACAATGAGCAGTTCTTC
CASSTEHGSYNEQFF
>TRBD1|TRBJ1-5|NA|TRBV5-1
TGCGCCAGCAGCTTCGGGACAGGGGGCAATCAGCCCCAGCATTTT
CASSFGTGGNQPQHF
>TRBD1|TRBJ2-7|NA|TRBV12-3/TRBV12-4
TGTGCCAGCAGTTCCAACCGGGACAGGGTCTACGAGCAGTACTTC
CASSSNRDRVYEQYF
>TRBD1|TRBJ2-1|NA|TRBV7-2
TGTGCCAGCAGCTTACGGACAGGGGGCAGCTACAATGAGCAGTTCTTC
CASSLRTGGSYNEQFF
>NA|TRBJ1-5|NA|TRBV7-2
TGTGCCAGCAGCTTAGTGAAGAAGGGCAATCAGCCCCAGCATTTT
CASSLVKKGNQPQHF